This TCR beta chain was obtained from a study of blood T cell repertoires in COVID-19. The CDR3 covers 13 residues. Germline V gene data show CDR1 as MNHEY and CDR2 as SVGAGI. V was clipped by 10 bases and J by 5 bases, with 17 bases between them. Per the original methods: Using reference gene primer amplification, nucleated cell counts were estimated. Data came from immunoSEQ multiplex PCR; TCRdb stores just in-frame clones and leaves some out. V and J calls and clone size are those listed in that table; D and trimming were worked out from the DNA. The table includes about 300,000 clones, roughly 88% detected once.

V is TRBV6-5 and J is TRBJ1-1; D is ambiguous. The sequencing sample was made of peripheral blood. The TCR sequence derives from a young man with active or convalescent COVID-19. CDR3 sequence reads: CATSQAGGTEAFF. The CDR3 DNA reads as TGTGCCACCTCCCAGGCCGGTGGTACTGAAGCTTTCTTT.